In its sample, the clone carrying this T cell receptor beta chain was seen many times. This entry belongs to a study of beta chain features in type 1 diabetes. Study details: Sorted cells examined across all samples numbered around 100 million.

Isolated RNA was reverse transcribed in full, so expressed TCRB transcripts were sequenced. Some clones are missing from TCRdb's copy, which holds only in-frame ones; the method was immunoSEQ multiplex PCR. The table includes about 220,000 clones, about 11% detected once. The CDR3 length is 13 residues. Looked up from germline, CDR1 is SEHNR and CDR2 is FQNEAQ (reference sequence). Trimming removed 1 base from V and 15 bases from J, with 16 bases in between. The source is a man younger than 35 in good health. The sample consisted of central memory CD4+ T cells from blood. V is TRBV7-9 and J is TRBJ2-1; D may correspond to TRBD1 or TRBD2 (5 bases each). CDR3 protein: CASSLVGEWDAFF. The CDR3 nucleotides are TGTGCCAGCAGCTTAGTAGGGGAATGGGACGCGTTCTTC.